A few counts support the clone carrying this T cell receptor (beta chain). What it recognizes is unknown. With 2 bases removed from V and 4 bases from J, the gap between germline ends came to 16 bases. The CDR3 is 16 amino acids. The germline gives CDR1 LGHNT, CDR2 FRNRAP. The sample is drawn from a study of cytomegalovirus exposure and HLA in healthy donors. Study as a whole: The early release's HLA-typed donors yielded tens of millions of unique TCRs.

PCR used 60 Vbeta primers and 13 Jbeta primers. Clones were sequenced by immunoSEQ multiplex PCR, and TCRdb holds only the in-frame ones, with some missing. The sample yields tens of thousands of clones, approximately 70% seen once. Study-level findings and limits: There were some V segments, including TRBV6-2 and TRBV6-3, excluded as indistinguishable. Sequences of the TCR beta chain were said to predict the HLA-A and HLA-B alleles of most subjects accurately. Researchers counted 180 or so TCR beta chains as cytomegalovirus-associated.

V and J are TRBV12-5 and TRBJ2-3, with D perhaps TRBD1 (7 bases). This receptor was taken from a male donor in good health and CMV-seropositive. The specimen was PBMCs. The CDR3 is CASGLQGGWGSDTQYF. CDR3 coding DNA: TGTGCTAGTGGTTTGCAGGGGGGTTGGGGCTCAGATACGCAGTATTTT. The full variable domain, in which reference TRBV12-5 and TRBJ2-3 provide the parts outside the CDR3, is DARVTQTPRHKVTEMGQEVTMRCQPILGHNTVFWYRQTMMQGLELLAYFRNRAPLDDSGMPKDRFSAEMPDATLATLKIQPSEPRDSAVYFCASGLQGGWGSDTQYFGPGTRLTVL.